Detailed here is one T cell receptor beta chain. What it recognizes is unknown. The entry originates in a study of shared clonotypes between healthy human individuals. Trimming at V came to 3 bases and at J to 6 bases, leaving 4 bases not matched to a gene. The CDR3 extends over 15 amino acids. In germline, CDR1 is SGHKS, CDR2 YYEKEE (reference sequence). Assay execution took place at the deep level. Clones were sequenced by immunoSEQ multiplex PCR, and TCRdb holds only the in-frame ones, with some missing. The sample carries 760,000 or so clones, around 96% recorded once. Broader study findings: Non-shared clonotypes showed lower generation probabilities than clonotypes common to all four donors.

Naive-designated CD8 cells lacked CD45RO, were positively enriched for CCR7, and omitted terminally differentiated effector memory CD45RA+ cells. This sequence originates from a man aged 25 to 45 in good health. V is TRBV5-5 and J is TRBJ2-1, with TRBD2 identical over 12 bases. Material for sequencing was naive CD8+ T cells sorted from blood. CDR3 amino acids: CASSSPGLAGNEQFF. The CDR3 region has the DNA TGTGCCAGCAGCTCACCGGGACTAGCGGGCAATGAGCAGTTCTTC.